The 32 T cell receptor beta chains below all came from one sample that was sequenced in a study of OX40 agonist ivuxolimab in advanced cancers. Assay used: immunoSEQ multiplex PCR; TCRdb lists only in-frame clones, some missing. Of under 150,000 clones in the sample, about nine tenths were seen once. Sequencing used CD4+ or CD8+ T cells sorted from blood, obtained in a trial of the OX40 agonist ivuxolimab. These receptors originate from an adult with an advanced solid tumor such as melanoma, head and neck, liver or kidney cancer.

The CDR3 protein is CASSKMEGQNTEAFF. The CDR3 region has the DNA TGTGCCAGTAGTAAGATGGAGGGCCAGAACACTGAAGCTTTCTTT. The chain recombines TRBV19 with TRBJ1-1; D remains ambiguous. Germline-derived CDR1 and CDR2 are LNHDA and SQIVND (reference sequence). The length of the CDR3 is 15 residues. Trimming took 4 bases from V and 1 from J, leaving 13 bases between them.

The chain couples TRBV18 to TRBJ2-4; D perhaps matches TRBD2 (5 bases). Germline V gene data show CDR1 as KGHSH and CDR2 as LQKENI. This CDR3 comprises 12 residues. Trimming removed 3 bases from V and 8 bases from J, with 8 bases in between. Here the CDR3 reads CASSPKGDIQYF. The CDR3 bases are TGTGCCAGCTCACCGAAGGGAGACATTCAGTACTTC. Full variable domain (missing parts from reference TRBV18 and TRBJ2-4): NAGVMQNPRHLVRRRGQEARLRCSPMKGHSHVYWYRQLPEEGLKFMVYLQKENIIDESGMPKERFSAEFPKEGPSILRIQQVVRGDSAAYFCASSPKGDIQYFGAGTRLSVL.

The genes are TRBV19 and TRBJ2-3, with 10 bases matching TRBD2. In germline, CDR1 is LNHDA, CDR2 SQIVND (reference sequence). CDR3 length: 16 amino acids. Unmatched junction bases numbered 7, after V lost 7 bases and J lost 0 bases. CDR3 sequence reads: CASTMTSGLSTDTQYF. In nucleotides, the CDR3 is TGTGCCAGTACCATGACTAGCGGGCTTAGCACAGATACGCAGTATTTT.

The chain joins TRBV19 to TRBJ2-7; 10 bases match TRBD1. J was trimmed by 4 bases and V by 6 bases; bases with no gene match: 6. The CDR3 contains 14 residues. Germline CDR1 is LNHDA and CDR2 is SQIVND (reference sequence). The chain's CDR3 is CASRTGGDLYEQYF. The DNA of the CDR3 is TGTGCCAGTAGGACAGGGGGCGACCTATACGAGCAGTACTTC.

The rearrangement joins TRBV30 to TRBJ1-3, with D hard to call. The V end was cut by 1 base, the J end by 3 bases, with 7 bases between. The CDR3 is 13 residues long. CDR1 is GTSNPN and CDR2 is SVGIG in the germline V gene (reference sequence). The CDR3 DNA reads as TGTGCCTGGAGTGGGGGTATTGGAAACACCATATATTTT. The encoded protein is CAWSGGIGNTIYF.

The chain has TRBV12-5 and TRBJ2-3, with 7 bases aligning to TRBD1. With V trimmed by 7 bases and J by 5 bases, 15 bases remained unmatched. CDR1 is LGHNT, CDR2 FRNRAP, per germline. CDR3 length: 16 amino acids. The CDR3 DNA reads TGTGCTAGTGCCCCCTGCAAGGGGGCTTTTATAGATACGCAGTATTTT. This sequence encodes CASAPCKGAFIDTQYF. The variable domain in full, completed from reference TRBV12-5 and TRBJ2-3, reads DARVTQTPRHKVTEMGQEVTMRCQPILGHNTVFWYRQTMMQGLELLAYFRNRAPLDDSGMPKDRFSAEMPDATLATLKIQPSEPRDSAVYFCASAPCKGAFIDTQYFGPGTRLTVL.

The chain recombines TRBV18 with TRBJ1-1, with unresolved D. The CDR3 loop spans 14 amino acids. Per germline, CDR1 KGHSH and CDR2 LQKENI. With 5 bases removed from V and 1 base from J, the gap between germline ends came to 11 bases. The CDR3 region is CASSSSSANTEAFF. Here the CDR3 DNA reads TGTGCCAGCTCATCTTCTTCGGCGAACACTGAAGCTTTCTTT. The full variable domain, completed using reference TRBV18 and TRBJ1-1, is NAGVMQNPRHLVRRRGQEARLRCSPMKGHSHVYWYRQLPEEGLKFMVYLQKENIIDESGMPKERFSAEFPKEGPSILRIQQVVRGDSAAYFCASSSSSANTEAFFGQGTRLTVV.

CDR3 nucleotide sequence: TGTGCCAGCAGCCGACAGGGGGGGAACACTGAAGCTTTCTTT. Encoded protein: CASSRQGGNTEAFF. This chain uses TRBV14 with TRBJ1-1, with 9 bases identical to TRBD1. Germline loops: CDR1 SGHDN, CDR2 FVKESK. The CDR3 consists of 14 residues. With 4 bases clipped from V and 1 base from J, the junction kept 1 base outside the gene matches.

With respect to this clone: One end of the junction does not line up with germline, which may come from a read error. The V gene is TRBV19, the J gene TRBJ1-1, with 8 bases identical to TRBD1. This CDR3 region has 14 residues. Germline assignment: CDR1 LNHDA and CDR2 SQIVND (reference sequence). CDR3 nucleotides: TGTGCCAGTAGGCCACGACAGGGGAACCCTGAAGCTTTCTTT. It codes for CASRPRQGNPEAFF.

The V and J genes are TRBV28 and TRBJ2-3; 11 bases line up with TRBD2. This CDR3 region has 15 residues. V shed 8 bases and J 2 bases; nucleotides not matched to a gene: 6. Germline values: CDR1 MDHEN, CDR2 SYDVKM. The CDR3 region has the DNA TGTGCCAGCGCCCCTAGCGGGAGGTTCACAGATACGCAGTATTTT. Protein sequence: CASAPSGRFTDTQYF.

The V and J genes are TRBV7-3 and TRBJ2-5, with 10 bases lining up with TRBD1. Germline CDR1 and CDR2: SGHTA and FQGTGA. The CDR3 has 16 residues. The junction had 6 bases not matched to a gene; V was cut back by 1 base and J by 4 bases. The DNA of the CDR3 is TGTGCCAGCAGCTTAATGCGGACAGGGGGTTTAGAGACCCAGTACTTC. It translates to CASSLMRTGGLETQYF.

This clone was seen more than once but under ten times. The V and J genes are TRBV28 and TRBJ1-1; TRBD1 agrees at 7 bases. CDR1 is MDHEN and CDR2 is SYDVKM in the germline V gene. The trim removed 6 bases at V and 8 bases at J, leaving 9 bases unmatched. The CDR3 runs to 13 residues. Here the CDR3 DNA reads TGTGCCAGCAGCAGGGACAGCAAATGGGAAGCTTTCTTT. It specifies CASSRDSKWEAFF.

The V and J genes are TRBV6-1 and TRBJ2-7; 7 bases align to TRBD1. Germline CDR1 is MNHNS and CDR2 is SASEGT. The CDR3 extends over 13 amino acids. V shed 6 bases and J 1 base; nucleotides not matched to a gene: 3. The CDR3 reads CASRSGQSYEQYF. The CDR3, as DNA: TGTGCCAGCAGGTCGGGACAGTCCTACGAGCAGTACTTC.

This clone was detected only once. The chain is built from TRBV5-1 and TRBJ1-2; 9 nucleotides match TRBD1. V was clipped by 7 bases and J by 4 bases; unmatched bases: 14. CDR1 and CDR2 from the germline V gene are SGHRS and YFSETQ. The CDR3 sequence is 16 residues long. In nucleotides, the CDR3 is TGCGCCAGCGGAAGGGATACGGGACAGGGTGGCTATGGCTACACCTTC. Its translation: CASGRDTGQGGYGYTF.

The gene calls are TRBV29-1 and TRBJ2-6; D call uncertain. The CDR3 covers 11 residues. The germline V gene has CDR1 SQVTM and CDR2 ANQGSEA. The ends were cut back, 5 bases at V and 6 bases at J, with 5 bases in the middle. Here the CDR3 reads CSVSQANVLTF. In DNA, the CDR3 is TGCAGCGTTAGTCAGGCCAACGTCCTGACTTTC. Variable domain in full (rest from reference TRBV29-1 and TRBJ2-6): SAVISQKPSRDICQRGTSLTIQCQVDSQVTMMFWYRQQPGQSLTLIATANQGSEATYESGFVIDKFPISRPNLTFSTLTVSNMSPEDSSIYLCSVSQANVLTFGAGSRLTVL.

The chain links TRBV29-1 to TRBJ1-5; the D is unclear. Trimming took 7 bases from V and 7 from J, leaving 14 bases between them. The CDR3 contains 12 residues. The V gene's germline CDR1 is SQVTM and CDR2 ANQGSEA. The CDR3 DNA follows: TGCAGCGCCATCCCGCCCGGGCAGCCCCAGCATTTT. As protein: CSAIPPGQPQHF.

With respect to this clone: At one end, the junction sequence differs from germline, possibly due to a read error. This chain links TRBV29-1 with TRBJ2-2; D not certain. This CDR3 region has 14 residues. Per the germline V gene, CDR1 is SQVTM and CDR2 is ANQGSEA. In DNA form, the CDR3 reads TGCAGCGTTAAAGACTCGGCGAACACCGGGGAGCTGTTTTTT. As protein: CSVKDSANTGELFF.

The chain combines TRBV30 with TRBJ2-6; D not resolved. The V gene's germline CDR1 is GTSNPN and CDR2 SVGIG (reference sequence). Trimming left V 0 bases short and J 1 base short, with 7 bases between. The CDR3 runs 15 residues. DNA of the CDR3: TGTGCCTGGAGTGTTGGTGTTTCTGGGGCCAACGTCCTGACTTTC. Its translation: CAWSVGVSGANVLTF.

This chain uses TRBV7-9 with TRBJ2-7, with 8 bases matching TRBD2. Germline CDR1 is SEHNR and CDR2 is FQNEAQ (reference sequence). V was clipped by 1 base and J by 7 bases; unmatched bases: 15. The CDR3 is made up of 17 amino acids. CDR3 loop: CASSLGGGLARDREQYF. The DNA for the CDR3 is TGTGCCAGCAGCTTAGGTGGTGGACTAGCCCGGGATAGGGAGCAGTACTTC. Filled out from reference TRBV7-9 and TRBJ2-7, the complete variable domain reads DTGVSQNPRHKITKRGQNVTFRCDPISEHNRLYWYRQTLGQGPEFLTYFQNEAQLEKSRLLSDRFSAERPKGSFSTLEIQRTEQGDSAMYLCASSLGGGLARDREQYFGPGTRLTVT.

This chain joins TRBV18 and TRBJ2-7, with 8 bases matching TRBD1. The CDR3 runs 14 residues. Trimming cost V 5 bases and J 2 bases; bases outside gene matches: 5. In germline, CDR1 is KGHSH, CDR2 LQKENI. The CDR3 DNA reads as TGTGCCAGCTCAGACCGGGACAGGACCTACGAGCAGTACTTC. The encoded protein is CASSDRDRTYEQYF.

The chain combines TRBV5-1 with TRBJ2-7; D is uncertain. The CDR3 loop spans 11 amino acids. Germline V gene lookup returns CDR1 SGHRS and CDR2 YFSETQ. V was pared by 4 bases and J by 4 bases, with 6 bases between. The CDR3 protein is CASSTEYEQYF. The DNA for the CDR3 is TGCGCCAGCAGCACCGAATACGAGCAGTACTTC.

The chain couples TRBV28 to TRBJ2-3; 9 bases map to TRBD2. CDR1 is MDHEN and CDR2 is SYDVKM in the germline V gene. The junction had 5 bases not matched to a gene; V was cut back by 4 bases and J by 3 bases. This CDR3 is 15 amino acids long. The CDR3 loop is CASSSSGTGTDTQYF. DNA for the CDR3: TGTGCCAGCAGTTCTAGCGGGACGGGGACAGATACGCAGTATTTT.

The genes are TRBV19 and TRBJ1-6, with D possibly being TRBD1 (6 bases). The CDR3 runs to 15 residues. In germline, CDR1 is LNHDA, CDR2 SQIVND (reference sequence). V lost 4 bases, J lost 6 bases, and 13 bases lay in between. This chain's CDR3 is CASSKQTGANSPLHF. CDR3 DNA: TGTGCCAGTAGTAAACAGACAGGCGCTAATTCACCCCTCCACTTT.

This chain's CDR3 is CAWSFRSLHVIGNTIYF. The CDR3 bases are TGTGCCTGGAGTTTTAGGAGTCTCCATGTGATAGGAAACACCATATATTTT. V gene TRBV30 combines with J gene TRBJ1-3; D ambiguous. Trimming removed 2 bases from V and 4 bases from J, with 21 bases in between. Germline V gives CDR1 GTSNPN, CDR2 SVGIG (reference sequence). The CDR3 is made up of 17 amino acids.

The count of this clone is one. V gene TRBV10-3 combines with J gene TRBJ2-1, with D unclear. The CDR3 length is 15 residues. V shed 2 bases and J shed 4 bases, with 12 bases lying between them. Germline values: CDR1 ENHRY, CDR2 SYGVKD. CDR3 protein: CAISEVLTIYNEQFF. The CDR3 DNA follows: TGTGCCATCAGTGAGGTGTTAACTATTTACAATGAGCAGTTCTTC.

The V and J genes are TRBV28 and TRBJ1-5; 9 positions match TRBD1. Per the germline V gene, CDR1 is MDHEN and CDR2 is SYDVKM. The V segment lost 6 bases and the J segment 5 bases; nucleotides outside the gene matches: 5. The CDR3 is made up of 14 amino acids. Written as DNA, the CDR3 is TGTGCCAGCAGGTCGGGACAGGGAGATCAGCCCCAGCATTTT. Translation gives CASRSGQGDQPQHF.

This clone was seen just once. This sequence joins TRBV6-5 and TRBJ1-1; D not certain. The V end was cut by 7 bases, the J end by 1 base, with 13 bases between. This CDR3 contains 14 residues. Germline V gene sequence: CDR1 MNHEY, CDR2 SVGAGI. CDR3 loop: CASTYSRTNTEAFF. The CDR3 DNA reads TGTGCCAGCACCTATTCGCGCACGAACACTGAAGCTTTCTTT.

This clone was seen only a few times. This sequence joins TRBV30 and TRBJ1-1; tentatively, D is TRBD1 (6 bases). Between the trimmed V and J ends, which lost 0 bases and 10 bases, there was a span of 15 bases. CDR3 length equals 13 residues. CDR1 is GTSNPN, CDR2 SVGIG, per germline (reference sequence). The CDR3 protein is CAWSVVEGGTAFF. CDR3 bases: TGTGCCTGGAGTGTGGTTGAAGGGGGTACAGCTTTCTTT.

The chain has TRBV6-1 and TRBJ1-2; the D is unclear. Germline V gene sequence: CDR1 MNHNS, CDR2 SASEGT. This CDR3 region has 14 residues. Trimming took 3 bases from V and 4 from J, leaving 12 bases between them. CDR3 DNA: TGTGCCAGCAGTGAGTATCGACTAGCCTATGGCTACACCTTC. Protein: CASSEYRLAYGYTF.

The chain employs TRBV7-2 and TRBJ2-1, with D possibly TRBD2 on 6 matching bases. This CDR3 is 13 amino acids long. V dropped 5 bases and J dropped 4 bases, with 9 bases sitting between them. Per the germline V gene, CDR1 is SGHTA and CDR2 is FQGNSA. Here the CDR3 reads CASSRAGYNEQFF. Here the CDR3 DNA reads TGTGCCAGCAGCCGGGCGGGGTACAATGAGCAGTTCTTC.

The CDR3 DNA sequence: TGTGCCACCAGCAGATTTGGGGCTGGCAACTACGAGCAGTACTTC. Translation: CATSRFGAGNYEQYF. The chain uses TRBV15 and TRBJ2-7; the D gene is possibly TRBD1 (5 bases). This CDR3 has 15 amino acids. Germline V gives CDR1 LNHNV, CDR2 YYDKDF (reference sequence). V lost 2 bases and J lost 3, with 14 bases in between.

The V and J genes are TRBV11-3 and TRBJ1-1, with no clear D. Germline V lookup: CDR1 SGHNT, CDR2 YENEEA. With 1 base removed from V and 5 bases from J, the gap between germline ends came to 5 bases. CDR3 length equals 12 residues. The CDR3 loop is CASSLGITEAFF. In DNA form, the CDR3 reads TGTGCCAGCAGCTTAGGGATTACTGAAGCTTTCTTT.